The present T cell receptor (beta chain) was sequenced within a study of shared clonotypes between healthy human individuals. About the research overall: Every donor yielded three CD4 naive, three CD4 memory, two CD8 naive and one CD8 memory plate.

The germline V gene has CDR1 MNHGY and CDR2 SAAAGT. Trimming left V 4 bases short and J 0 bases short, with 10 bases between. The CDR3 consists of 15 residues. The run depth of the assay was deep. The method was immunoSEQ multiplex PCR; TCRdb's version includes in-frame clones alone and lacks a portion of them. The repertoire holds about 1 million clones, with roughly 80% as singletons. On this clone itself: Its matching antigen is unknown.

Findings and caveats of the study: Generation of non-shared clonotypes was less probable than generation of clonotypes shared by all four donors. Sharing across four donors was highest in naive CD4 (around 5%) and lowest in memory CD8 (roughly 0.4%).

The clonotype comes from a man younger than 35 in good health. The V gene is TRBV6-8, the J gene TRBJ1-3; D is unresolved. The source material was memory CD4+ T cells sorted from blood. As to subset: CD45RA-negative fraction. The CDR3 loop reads CASSWRADSGNTIYF. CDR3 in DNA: TGTGCCAGCAGTTGGAGGGCCGACTCTGGAAACACCATATATTTT.